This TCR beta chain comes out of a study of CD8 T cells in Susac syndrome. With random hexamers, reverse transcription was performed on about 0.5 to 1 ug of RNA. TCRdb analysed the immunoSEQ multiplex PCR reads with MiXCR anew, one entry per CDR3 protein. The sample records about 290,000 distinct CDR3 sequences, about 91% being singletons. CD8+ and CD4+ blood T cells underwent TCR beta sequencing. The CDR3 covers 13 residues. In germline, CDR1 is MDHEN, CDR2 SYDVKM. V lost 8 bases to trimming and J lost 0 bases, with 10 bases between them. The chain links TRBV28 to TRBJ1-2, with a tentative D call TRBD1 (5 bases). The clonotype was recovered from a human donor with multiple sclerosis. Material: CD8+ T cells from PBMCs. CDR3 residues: CASEDNSNYGYTF. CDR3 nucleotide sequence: TGTGCCAGCGAGGACAATTCTAACTATGGCTACACCTTC.